This T cell receptor (beta chain) was obtained from a study of blood T cell repertoires in COVID-19. How the authors handled the data: For nucleated cells, counts were estimated from reference gene primer amplification. The protocol was immunoSEQ multiplex PCR, while the TCRdb copy is restricted to in-frame clones and leaves out a portion. For V, J and clone size, that table is used; D and trimming come from the DNA. The sample carries 75,000 to 95,000 clones, 70% to 85% recorded once. Sequencing used peripheral blood. This TCR was sampled from a woman in her sixties or seventies in a cohort sampled during active or convalescent COVID-19.

CDR3 in amino acids: CASSEDRVQETQYF. The CDR3, as DNA: TGTGCCAGCAGTGAGGACAGGGTCCAAGAGACCCAGTACTTC. V usage is TRBV2 and J usage is TRBJ2-5; 8 positions match TRBD1. V lost 3 bases, J lost 1 base, and 1 base stayed unmatched. CDR1 is SNHLY and CDR2 is FYNNEI in the germline V gene. The CDR3 covers 14 residues.